This TCR beta chain appears in the sequencing data of a study of identical twins. The study's findings and limits: Conclusions leaned on cross-sectional statistical analysis and did not track the same donors over time. Researchers reported weaker excess twin sharing in beta out-of-frame sequences.

About this clonotype: Its antigen is not identified.

The CDR3 spans 15 residues. V was cut by 2 bases and J by 0 bases, with 10 bases left in between. Germline lookup yields CDR1 SEHNR and CDR2 FQNEAQ (reference sequence). MiXCR was run by TCRdb on the 5' RACE reads, yielding one entry per CDR3 protein. The sample has about 220,000 distinct CDR3 sequences, around 10% seen once; the top ten hold 5% to 6.5%. Every sampled donor was Caucasian and healthy. The TCR was taken from a woman aged 18-29 years in good health. What was sequenced was memory (CD45RO+) T cells sorted from blood. This sequence joins TRBV7-9 and TRBJ1-1; D possibly corresponds to TRBD1 (5 bases). CDR3 residues: CASSLSGGMNTEAFF. The CDR3 DNA follows: TGTGCCAGCAGCTTATCGGGGGGGATGAACACTGAAGCTTTCTTT.